One sample yielded the 11 T cell receptor beta chains listed below, sequenced in a study of blood T cell repertoires in COVID-19. Assay used: immunoSEQ multiplex PCR; TCRdb lists only in-frame clones, some missing. The table has about 300,000 clones, around 85% seen once. Sequences were obtained from PBMCs or T cells enriched from blood (not recorded which). The origin of the receptors is a woman in her 30s who had been exposed to COVID-19.

In the case of this clone: The sample contains more than one DNA sequence encoding this CDR3. The chain combines TRBV9 with TRBJ1-3; D uncertain. This CDR3 is 15 amino acids long. Germline loops: CDR1 SGDLS, CDR2 YYNGEE. V lost 0 bases to trimming and J lost 0 bases, with 7 bases between them. The chain's CDR3 is CASSVGTGSGNTIYF. The DNA for the CDR3 is TGTGCCAGCAGCGTAGGTACGGGCTCTGGAAACACCATATATTTT.

This clone was counted between two and nine times. This rearrangement joins TRBV5-1 to TRBJ1-2; 9 nucleotides match TRBD1. The V gene's germline CDR1 is SGHRS and CDR2 YFSETQ. Trimming at V came to 0 bases and at J to 6 bases, leaving 12 bases not matched to a gene. CDR3 length: 17 residues. CDR3 nucleotides: TGCGCCAGCAGCTTGGGGAGGGGACAGGGAATGGGAGATGGCTACACCTTC. It yields the protein CASSLGRGQGMGDGYTF.

The chain joins TRBV6-2 or TRBV6-3 to TRBJ2-7, with 9 bases that match TRBD1. V dropped 4 bases and J dropped 5; count of bases not matched to a gene: 9. The CDR3 has 15 amino acids. Germline CDR1 and CDR2: MNHEY and SVGEGT. DNA of the CDR3: TGTGCCAGCAGTTCCCCCGGGACAGGGAGGGACGAGCAGTACTTC. Translating it yields CASSSPGTGRDEQYF.

J is TRBJ2-2 and V is TRBV23-1, with D possibly TRBD2 on 5 matching bases. TRBV23-1 is annotated as an ORF whose role is uncertain. With 8 bases removed from V and 0 bases from J, the gap between germline ends came to 25 bases. This CDR3 is built from 19 residues. The CDR3 bases are TGCGCCAGCTCCCTGAGAGGGCCTATGGGCGGCCCGAACACCGGGGAGCTGTTTTTT. It codes for CASSLRGPMGGPNTGELFF.

This clone appeared once. The gene calls are TRBV2 and TRBJ2-7, with D perhaps TRBD2 (5 bases). This CDR3 spans 15 amino acids. Per the germline V gene, CDR1 is SNHLY and CDR2 is FYNNEI. Between the trimmed V and J ends, which lost 1 base and 4 bases, there was a span of 14 bases. The CDR3 here is CASSEGTLGPYEQYF. CDR3 coding DNA: TGTGCCAGCAGTGAAGGGACTCTTGGACCTTACGAGCAGTACTTC.

With regard to this clone: The sample has other DNA sequences that encode this CDR3 too. The rearrangement links TRBV28 to TRBJ2-7; 10 bases line up with TRBD1. V lost 4 bases to trimming and J lost 1 base; unmatched junction nucleotides: 4. The V gene's germline CDR1 is MDHEN and CDR2 SYDVKM. This CDR3 region has 15 residues. The CDR3 DNA follows: TGTGCCAGCAGTTCACCGGGACAGGGGTCCTACGAGCAGTACTTC. It is translated as CASSSPGQGSYEQYF.

The rearrangement joins TRBV15 to TRBJ2-7; D possibly corresponds to TRBD1 (6 bases). CDR3 length: 15 residues. The germline gives CDR1 LNHNV, CDR2 YYDKDF (reference sequence). V was shortened by 0 bases and J by 3 bases, with 12 bases between the two germline ends. The DNA for the CDR3 is TGTGCCACCAGCAGAGATACACAGGGACGCTACGAGCAGTACTTC. This codes for CATSRDTQGRYEQYF.

The chain links TRBV4-1 to TRBJ2-7, with D unresolved. This CDR3 comprises 12 residues. Germline CDR1 MGHRA, CDR2 YSYEKL. The ends were cut back, 0 bases at V and 5 bases at J, with 5 bases in the middle. The CDR3, as DNA: TGCGCCAGCAGCCAAGATCTCCACGAGCAGTACTTC. It specifies CASSQDLHEQYF.

The J gene is TRBJ2-2, the V gene TRBV7-8, with TRBD1 matching 8 bases. CDR3 length: 16 residues. Germline-derived CDR1 and CDR2 are SGHVS and FQNEAQ. V dropped 3 bases and J dropped 6; count of bases not matched to a gene: 9. The CDR3 loop is CASSFFSAGGPGELFF. CDR3 in DNA: TGTGCCAGCAGCTTTTTCTCGGCAGGGGGCCCCGGGGAGCTGTTTTTT.

This clone was recorded once. The J gene is TRBJ1-3, the V gene TRBV19; 7 nucleotides match TRBD1. V lost 7 bases to trimming and J lost 1 base; unmatched junction nucleotides: 4. The CDR3 has 14 residues. Germline-derived CDR1 and CDR2 are LNHDA and SQIVND (reference sequence). CDR3 sequence: CASKGTASGNTIYF. Written as DNA, the CDR3 is TGTGCCAGTAAAGGGACAGCTTCTGGAAACACCATATATTTT.

This clone occurred a few times. The chain joins TRBV6-5 to TRBJ1-6, with a tentative D call TRBD1 (5 bases). CDR1 is MNHEY, CDR2 SVGAGI, per germline. The length of the CDR3 is 15 residues. V gave up 0 bases and J gave up 6 bases, with 9 bases separating them. The CDR3 DNA reads as TGTGCCAGCAGTTACTCGGGCAGGGCTAATTCACCCCTCCACTTT. Its protein product is CASSYSGRANSPLHF.